This T cell receptor (beta chain) was captured by sequencing in a study of cytomegalovirus exposure and HLA in healthy donors. Trimming took 5 bases from V and 1 from J; bases not matched to a gene: 7. The CDR3 is made up of 17 amino acids. The germline V gene has CDR1 SGHAT and CDR2 FQNNGV. At collection, donors were nominally healthy, but unrecorded immune exposures were probable. PCR involved 60 Vbeta and 13 Jbeta primers. The method was immunoSEQ multiplex PCR; TCRdb's version includes in-frame clones alone and lacks a portion of them. Among some 140,000 clones listed, 65% to 80% were seen once. Regarding the study as a whole: The later analysis indicated that the majority of CMV-associated TCR beta chains appeared HLA-restricted.

This clone came up a few times. The antigen is not known. J is TRBJ2-7 and V is TRBV11-2, with 14 nucleotides matching TRBD2. Sequencing was carried out using PBMCs. This clonotype was obtained from a human donor in good health. CDR3 sequence reads: CASSKTSGRAVSYEQYF. CDR3 bases: TGTGCCAGCAGCAAGACTAGCGGGAGGGCCGTTTCCTACGAGCAGTACTTC.